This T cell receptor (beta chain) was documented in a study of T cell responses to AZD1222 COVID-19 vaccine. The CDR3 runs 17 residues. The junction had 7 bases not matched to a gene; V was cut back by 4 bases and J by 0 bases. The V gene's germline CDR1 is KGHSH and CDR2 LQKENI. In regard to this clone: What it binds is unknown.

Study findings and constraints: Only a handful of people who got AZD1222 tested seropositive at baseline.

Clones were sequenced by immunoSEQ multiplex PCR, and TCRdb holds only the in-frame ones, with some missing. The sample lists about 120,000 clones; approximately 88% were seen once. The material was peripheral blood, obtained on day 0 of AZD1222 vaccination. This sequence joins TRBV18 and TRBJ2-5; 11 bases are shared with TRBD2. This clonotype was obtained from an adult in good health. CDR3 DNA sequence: TGTGCCAGCTCACAAATCCTAGCGGGGGGCAACCAAGAGACCCAGTACTTC. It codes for CASSQILAGGNQETQYF.